The 28 T cell receptor beta chains below come from one sample, sequenced in a study of T cell responses to AZD1222 COVID-19 vaccine. Libraries were prepared by immunoSEQ multiplex PCR; TCRdb keeps only in-frame clonotypes and omits some of them. Of 170,000 or so clones in the sample, around 90% were seen once. The starting material was peripheral blood, obtained on day 0 of AZD1222 vaccination. These receptors were collected from an adult in good health.

The chain is built from TRBV25-1 and TRBJ1-2; D perhaps matches TRBD1 (6 bases). The CDR3 length is 14 residues. With 3 bases removed from V and 4 bases from J, the gap between germline ends came to 12 bases. The V gene's germline CDR1 is MGHDK and CDR2 SYGVNS. The CDR3 spells CASSEGGQPYGYTF. The CDR3, as DNA: TGTGCCAGCAGTGAGGGCGGACAGCCCTATGGCTACACCTTC.

The genes are TRBV28 and TRBJ1-5; no clear D gene. The V end lost 3 bases, the J end lost 3 bases, and 15 bases lay between the germline ends. CDR1 is MDHEN, CDR2 SYDVKM, per germline. The length of the CDR3 is 16 residues. The CDR3 DNA is TGTGCCAGCAGTTTCGGGTTAGTACGATACAATCAGCCCCAGCATTTT. Translating gives CASSFGLVRYNQPQHF.

The chain combines TRBV28 with TRBJ2-1; 10 nucleotides match TRBD2. CDR1 is MDHEN and CDR2 is SYDVKM in the germline V gene. The CDR3 has 15 residues. Germline trimming cut 2 bases from V and 7 bases from J; bases unmatched to any gene: 5. For the CDR3, the DNA is TGTGCCAGCAGTTTACTAGCGGGAGTATGGAATGAGCAGTTCTTC. This translates into CASSLLAGVWNEQFF.

The sample holds one count of this clone. The chain employs TRBV27 and TRBJ2-7; D perhaps matches TRBD2 (5 bases). CDR3 size: 13 residues. The V end was cut by 2 bases, the J end by 2 bases, with 7 bases between. Germline loops: CDR1 MNHEY, CDR2 SMNVEV (reference sequence). CDR3 sequence (DNA): TGTGCCAGCAGTTTAAAAGCGGCCTACGAGCAGTACTTC. Translated: CASSLKAAYEQYF.

The rearrangement joins TRBV7-6 to TRBJ1-6; TRBD1 matches 9 bases. With 0 bases clipped from V and 9 bases from J, the junction kept 3 bases outside the gene matches. In germline, CDR1 is SGHVS, CDR2 FNYEAQ. The CDR3 has 15 residues. CDR3 nucleotide sequence: TGTGCCAGCAGCTTAGCGGGACAGGGAGGTTCACCCCTCCACTTT. Protein: CASSLAGQGGSPLHF.

The chain joins TRBV20-1 to TRBJ2-7; D not resolved. V lost 5 bases and J lost 6, with 8 bases in between. In germline, CDR1 is DFQATT, CDR2 SNEGSKA (reference sequence). There are 10 residues in the CDR3. CDR3 loop: CSADVGEQYF. CDR3 DNA: TGCAGTGCTGATGTGGGCGAGCAGTACTTC.

This chain uses TRBV2 with TRBJ2-2; 8 positions match TRBD2. The germline V gene encodes CDR1 SNHLY and CDR2 FYNNEI. The length of the CDR3 is 15 residues. V lost 5 bases and J lost 2; bases outside the gene matches: 4. CDR3 coding DNA: TGTGCCAGCAGTCCTAGCGGGCTAAACACCGGGGAGCTGTTTTTT. It translates to CASSPSGLNTGELFF. The full variable domain, rest sourced from reference TRBV2 and TRBJ2-2, is EPEVTQTPSHQVTQMGQEVILRCVPISNHLYFYWYRQILGQKVEFLVSFYNNEISEKSEIFDDQFSVERPDGSNFTLKIRSTKLEDSAMYFCASSPSGLNTGELFFGEGSRLTVL.

The chain links TRBV30 to TRBJ2-2, with TRBD2 matching 15 bases. Trimming took 8 bases from V and 3 from J; bases not matched to a gene: 10. The CDR3 has 17 residues. Per germline, CDR1 GTSNPN and CDR2 SVGIG (reference sequence). The CDR3 DNA reads as TGTGCCCGAGGACTAGCGGGAGGGCCTAGGGACACCGGGGAGCTGTTTTTT. Residues: CARGLAGGPRDTGELFF.

This clone is a singleton in its sample. The DNA for the CDR3 is TGTGCCACCAGTGGCAGGGTCGATCAGCCCCAGCATTTT. This translates into CATSGRVDQPQHF. V gene TRBV24-1 combines with J gene TRBJ1-5; D possibly corresponds to TRBD1 (5 bases). This CDR3 is 13 amino acids long. V was shortened by 5 bases and J by 5 bases, with 9 bases between the two germline ends. In germline, CDR1 is KGHDR, CDR2 SFDVKD.

This chain uses TRBV30 with TRBJ2-2; tentatively, D is TRBD2 (6 bases). Between the trimmed V and J ends, which lost 0 bases and 4 bases, there was a span of 9 bases. The CDR3 loop spans 14 amino acids. The germline CDR1 and CDR2 sequences are GTSNPN and SVGIG (reference sequence). The CDR3: CAWSVGSGTGELFF. Written as DNA, the CDR3 is TGTGCCTGGAGTGTCGGGAGCGGCACCGGGGAGCTGTTTTTT.

There are a few counts of this clone. The chain combines TRBV21-1 with TRBJ1-2. TRBV21-1 is noted as a pseudogene. The CDR3 runs to 13 residues. The CDR3 loop is CASSTGVGYGYTF. In DNA, the CDR3 is TGTGCCAGCAGCACGGGGGTAGGCTATGGCTACACCTTC.

This clone was detected only once. This chain connects TRBV6-5 to TRBJ1-5; maybe TRBD1 (5 bases). Trimming shortened V by 10 bases and J by 1 base, and 8 bases separated the two germline ends. CDR3 size: 12 residues. The germline V gene has CDR1 MNHEY and CDR2 SVGAGI. CDR3 in amino acids: CATGHSNQPQHF. The CDR3 DNA reads as TGTGCCACTGGACACAGCAATCAGCCCCAGCATTTT.

This sequence joins TRBV20-1 and TRBJ1-2; TRBD1 aligns across 10 bases. CDR3 length: 11 residues. Germline CDR1 reads DFQATT; CDR2 reads SNEGSKA (reference sequence). This chain's CDR3 is CTIRTGGGYTF. CDR3 DNA: TGCACCATTCGGACAGGGGGGGGCTACACCTTC.

The chain's CDR3 is CSASPGVGNNEQFF. CDR3 DNA sequence: TGCAGTGCTAGTCCAGGGGTCGGCAACAATGAGCAGTTCTTC. The chain couples TRBV20-1 to TRBJ2-1; a possible D gene is TRBD1 (6 bases). Per germline, CDR1 DFQATT and CDR2 SNEGSKA (reference sequence). This CDR3 is 14 amino acids long. Between the trimmed V and J ends, which lost 3 bases and 5 bases, there was a span of 14 bases.

The V and J genes are TRBV29-1 and TRBJ2-2; 10 nucleotides line up with TRBD1. The germline CDR1 and CDR2 sequences are SQVTM and ANQGSEA. V was pared by 7 bases and J by 5 bases, with 10 bases of the junction left unmatched. This CDR3 comprises 15 residues. The CDR3 nucleotides are TGCAGCGCCAAACCCGGGACAGGGGTAACCGGGGAGCTGTTTTTT. It specifies CSAKPGTGVTGELFF.

V usage is TRBV13 and J usage is TRBJ1-3; 8 bases align to TRBD1. This CDR3 is 17 amino acids long. Unmatched junction bases numbered 12, after V lost 7 bases and J lost 1 base. The germline gives CDR1 PRHDT, CDR2 FYEKMQ (reference sequence). For the CDR3, the DNA is TGTGCCAGCAAGGATAGGGGGCAGGGGGCATCTGGAAACACCATATATTTT. It is translated as CASKDRGQGASGNTIYF.

The rearrangement joins TRBV19 to TRBJ2-7, with a tentative D call TRBD1 (6 bases). The V gene's germline CDR1 is LNHDA and CDR2 SQIVND (reference sequence). The V end was cut by 0 bases, the J end by 3 bases, with 6 bases between. CDR3 length: 13 residues. CDR3 nucleotides: TGTGCCAGTAGTATAGAACAGGGCTACGAGCAGTACTTC. Protein sequence: CASSIEQGYEQYF.

The J gene is TRBJ2-1, the V gene TRBV12-3 or TRBV12-4; D is unclear. The CDR3 consists of 13 residues. Trimming took 2 bases from V and 6 from J, leaving 8 bases between them. This CDR3 reads CASSLSPLNEQFF. The DNA of the CDR3 is TGTGCCAGCAGTTTATCCCCCCTCAATGAGCAGTTCTTC.

The chain recombines TRBV9 with TRBJ1-2; D unresolved. Trimming took off 4 bases at V and 9 bases at J, with 19 bases between the two ends. There are 14 residues in the CDR3. In germline, CDR1 is SGDLS, CDR2 YYNGEE. This CDR3 is CASSMPSRSPSYTF. The CDR3 region has the DNA TGTGCCAGCAGCATGCCATCCCGGAGTCCCAGCTACACCTTC.

The J gene is TRBJ1-4, the V gene TRBV6-5; the D is unclear. This CDR3 is built from 13 residues. CDR1 and CDR2 from the germline V gene are MNHEY and SVGAGI. The V end was cut by 9 bases, the J end by 4 bases, with 12 bases between. The CDR3 loop reads CASQTVGNEKLFF. CDR3 nucleotides: TGTGCCAGTCAGACCGTGGGTAATGAAAAACTGTTTTTT.

This clone has just one count. The J gene is TRBJ1-6, the V gene TRBV30; D is uncertain. Germline V CDR1 and CDR2: GTSNPN, SVGIG (reference sequence). CDR3 length: 13 amino acids. With 0 bases removed from V and 9 bases from J, the gap between germline ends came to 9 bases. The CDR3 region has the DNA TGTGCCTGGAGTGTTGGCGGGAGTTCACCCCTCCACTTT. Translation gives CAWSVGGSSPLHF.

This chain uses TRBV5-1 with TRBJ2-2, with TRBD1 matching 8 bases. Germline V gene sequence: CDR1 SGHRS, CDR2 YFSETQ. With V trimmed by 0 bases and J by 4 bases, 2 bases remained unmatched. The CDR3 has 15 amino acids. CDR3 sequence (DNA): TGCGCCAGCAGCTTGGCCGACAGGGGCACCGGGGAGCTGTTTTTT. It translates to CASSLADRGTGELFF.

V and J are TRBV19 and TRBJ1-5; D possibly corresponds to TRBD1 (5 bases). V was trimmed by 5 bases and J by 3 bases, leaving 14 bases between them. This CDR3 spans 15 amino acids. CDR1 is LNHDA, CDR2 SQIVND, per germline (reference sequence). The CDR3 is CASSLEGRDNQPQHF. As DNA, the CDR3 is TGTGCCAGTAGTTTGGAGGGCAGGGACAATCAGCCCCAGCATTTT.

The chain has TRBV3-1 (or the pseudogene TRBV3-2) and TRBJ1-1, with 9 positions matching TRBD1. Germline trimming cut 5 bases from V and 4 bases from J; bases unmatched to any gene: 8. The CDR3 sequence is 15 residues long. Germline values: CDR1 LGHDT, CDR2 YNNKEL (reference sequence). The CDR3 here is CASSFGTGMGTEAFF. The CDR3 DNA is TGTGCCAGCAGCTTCGGGACAGGGATGGGCACTGAAGCTTTCTTT.

The J gene is TRBJ1-3, the V gene TRBV6-5; D not certain. The germline V and J ends were trimmed by 6 bases and 4 bases, with 16 bases remaining between them. Germline CDR1 MNHEY, CDR2 SVGAGI. This CDR3 has 15 residues. For the CDR3, the DNA is TGTGCCAGCAGCCCCCTGGGCCTCTCAGGAAACACCATATATTTT. Protein: CASSPLGLSGNTIYF.

CDR3 amino acids: CASRRGGQATGPQHF. In DNA, the CDR3 is TGTGCCAGCAGGCGGGGAGGTCAGGCTACGGGACCCCAGCATTTT. The chain employs TRBV27 and TRBJ1-5, with D hard to call. This CDR3 region has 15 residues. Trimming took off 6 bases at V and 10 bases at J, with 22 bases between the two ends. Germline V gene lookup returns CDR1 MNHEY and CDR2 SMNVEV (reference sequence).

The rearrangement joins TRBV29-1 to TRBJ1-1; D unclear. CDR1 SQVTM and CDR2 ANQGSEA come from the germline V gene. The CDR3 totals 11 residues. Trimming removed 5 bases from V and 4 bases from J, with 8 bases in between. The CDR3 protein is CSVFRATEAFF. The CDR3 DNA reads as TGCAGCGTTTTCCGGGCCACTGAAGCTTTCTTT.

The chain has TRBV27 and TRBJ2-5, with 9 bases lining up with TRBD1. CDR1 is MNHEY and CDR2 is SMNVEV in the germline V gene (reference sequence). This CDR3 has 16 amino acids. With 4 bases clipped from V and 5 bases from J, the junction kept 11 bases outside the gene matches. The chain's CDR3 is CASSSTGTGRRETQYF. The CDR3 bases are TGTGCCAGCAGTTCCACCGGGACAGGGAGGAGGGAGACCCAGTACTTC.